A selection of T cell receptor beta chains follows, all from one sample in a study of cytomegalovirus exposure and HLA in healthy donors. Assay: immunoSEQ multiplex PCR; the TCRdb copy retains only in-frame clones and omits some. The sample lists 150,000 to 200,000 clones; about 82% were seen once. The source material was PBMCs. The origin of the receptors is a woman aged 18-30 years in good health and CMV-seronegative. The CDR3 runs from the conserved cysteine through the conserved F or W. Each record gives: clone size, V gene, D gene, J gene, CDR3 length, CDR3 DNA, CDR3 protein. The D gene is left open where the match is weak. Size is stated for part of the rows, as once, few or many counts, or as a class when the clone is expanded.

clone size: NA
V gene: TRBV6-5
D gene: TRBD2
J gene: TRBJ2-7
CDR3 length: 12
CDR3 DNA: TGTGCCAGGACTAGCGGCTCCTACGAGCAGTACTTC
CDR3 protein: CARTSGSYEQYF

clone size: once
V gene: TRBV2
D gene: NA
J gene: TRBJ1-4
CDR3 length: 12
CDR3 DNA: TGTGCCAGCACCCCGACAGGCCTGAGTGGGGTTTTT
CDR3 protein: CASTPTGLSGVF

clone size: NA
V gene: TRBV19
D gene: NA
J gene: TRBJ1-2
CDR3 length: 14
CDR3 DNA: TGTGCCAGTAGTATGCTGACAGCTAACTATGGCTACACCTTC
CDR3 protein: CASSMLTANYGYTF

clone size: NA
V gene: TRBV27
D gene: TRBD2
J gene: TRBJ2-1
CDR3 length: 15
CDR3 DNA: TGTGCCAGCAGTTTATCGACTAGCGGGAGTAGTGAGCAGTTCTTC
CDR3 protein: CASSLSTSGSSEQFF

clone size: NA
V gene: TRBV19
D gene: TRBD2
J gene: TRBJ2-7
CDR3 length: 16
CDR3 DNA: TGTGCCAGTAGCCCGGGGGAGGGCCTTCTCTCCTACGAGCAGTACTTC
CDR3 protein: CASSPGEGLLSYEQYF

clone size: few
V gene: TRBV5-1
D gene: TRBD1
J gene: TRBJ1-6
CDR3 length: 14
CDR3 DNA: TGCGCCAGCAGCTTGGTACAGGGGGGTCCGGCCCTCCACTTT
CDR3 protein: CASSLVQGGPALHF

clone size: NA
V gene: TRBV21-1
D gene: NA
J gene: TRBJ2-7
CDR3 length: 16
CDR3 DNA: TGTGCCAGCAGCAGACAACTCCGAACCCGCCCCTACGAGCAGTACTTC
CDR3 protein: CASSRQLRTRPYEQYF

clone size: few
V gene: TRBV10-3
D gene: TRBD1
J gene: TRBJ1-4
CDR3 length: 14
CDR3 DNA: TGTGCCACCTCCGAAGGGACAGCTAATGAAAAACTGTTTTTT
CDR3 protein: CATSEGTANEKLFF

clone size: NA
V gene: TRBV10-1
D gene: NA
J gene: TRBJ2-2
CDR3 length: 13
CDR3 DNA: TGCGCCACCGCCCGGTCATACACCGGGGAGCTGTTTTTT
CDR3 protein: CATARSYTGELFF

clone size: NA
V gene: TRBV7-9
D gene: NA
J gene: TRBJ1-1
CDR3 length: 13
CDR3 DNA: TGTGCCAGCAGCTTAAGGGATCGGAGAGGGGCTTTCTTT
CDR3 protein: CASSLRDRRGAFF

clone size: NA
V gene: TRBV5-1
D gene: NA
J gene: TRBJ1-1
CDR3 length: 15
CDR3 DNA: TGCGCCAGCAGCTTTTCCGGGATTAAGGACACTGAAGCTTTCTTT
CDR3 protein: CASSFSGIKDTEAFF

clone size: NA
V gene: TRBV25-1
D gene: NA
J gene: TRBJ1-2
CDR3 length: 13
CDR3 DNA: TGTGCCAGCCGCCCCTGGGAGGGTTATGGCTACACCTTC
CDR3 protein: CASRPWEGYGYTF

clone size: NA
V gene: TRBV18
D gene: NA
J gene: TRBJ1-1
CDR3 length: 14
CDR3 DNA: TGTGCCAGCTCAGAACAGAACCGCATGACTGAAGCTTTCTTT
CDR3 protein: CASSEQNRMTEAFF

clone size: NA
V gene: TRBV5-1
D gene: TRBD1
J gene: TRBJ1-5
CDR3 length: 14
CDR3 DNA: TGCGCCAGCAGCTTTGACAGGGGACATCAGCCCCAGCATTTT
CDR3 protein: CASSFDRGHQPQHF

clone size: NA
V gene: TRBV2
D gene: NA
J gene: TRBJ2-5
CDR3 length: 13
CDR3 DNA: TGTGCCAGCAGAGCCTCGGGGGTGGAGACCCAGTACTTC
CDR3 protein: CASRASGVETQYF

clone size: NA
V gene: TRBV6-1
D gene: NA
J gene: TRBJ2-7
CDR3 length: 15
CDR3 DNA: TGTGCCAGTCTACGGGACACCCTAGCCTTCTACGAGCAGTACTTC
CDR3 protein: CASLRDTLAFYEQYF

clone size: NA
V gene: TRBV14
D gene: NA
J gene: TRBJ2-5
CDR3 length: 19
CDR3 DNA: TGTGCCAGCAGCCAAGAATCGGTCTACGGACACCCGTACCAAGAGACCCAGTACTTC
CDR3 protein: CASSQESVYGHPYQETQYF

clone size: NA
V gene: TRBV4-1
D gene: TRBD2
J gene: TRBJ2-7
CDR3 length: 19
CDR3 DNA: TGCGCCAGCAGCCTAGATAGACTAGCGGGGGGGACTTCGACCTACGAGCAGTACTTC
CDR3 protein: CASSLDRLAGGTSTYEQYF

clone size: NA
V gene: TRBV27
D gene: NA
J gene: TRBJ2-1
CDR3 length: 16
CDR3 DNA: TGTGCCAGCAGTTTATCATACGGGGGGCGCTACAATGAGCAGTTCTTC
CDR3 protein: CASSLSYGGRYNEQFF

clone size: NA
V gene: TRBV12-5
D gene: NA
J gene: TRBJ1-5
CDR3 length: 13
CDR3 DNA: TGTGCTAGTGGTTTGTCAGGGAATCAGCCCCAGCATTTT
CDR3 protein: CASGLSGNQPQHF

clone size: NA
V gene: TRBV30
D gene: NA
J gene: TRBJ2-2
CDR3 length: 15
CDR3 DNA: TGTGCCTGGGGTCTGGGGCTAGGTGGCACCGGGGAGCTGTTTTTT
CDR3 protein: CAWGLGLGGTGELFF

clone size: NA
V gene: TRBV18
D gene: TRBD1
J gene: TRBJ1-5
CDR3 length: 15
CDR3 DNA: TGTGCCAGCTCACAGTCGGGACAGGCCAATCAGCCCCAGCATTTT
CDR3 protein: CASSQSGQANQPQHF

clone size: NA
V gene: TRBV5-1
D gene: TRBD1
J gene: TRBJ1-1
CDR3 length: 13
CDR3 DNA: TGCGCCAGCAGCCTCGCTGACAGGGGGCTTGCTTTCTTT
CDR3 protein: CASSLADRGLAFF

clone size: once
V gene: TRBV27
D gene: TRBD1
J gene: TRBJ1-5
CDR3 length: 15
CDR3 DNA: TGTGCCAGCAGTTCCTTTACAGGGGGGAGTCAGCCCCAGCATTTT
CDR3 protein: CASSSFTGGSQPQHF

clone size: NA
V gene: TRBV12-5
D gene: TRBD1
J gene: TRBJ1-2
CDR3 length: 18
CDR3 DNA: TGTGCTAGTGGTTTGGCAGGACAGGCTCTTACTTGGGGCTATGGCTACACCTTC
CDR3 protein: CASGLAGQALTWGYGYTF

clone size: NA
V gene: TRBV15
D gene: NA
J gene: TRBJ1-5
CDR3 length: 13
CDR3 DNA: TGTGCCACCAGCAGAGATGGGGCCCAGCCCCAGCATTTT
CDR3 protein: CATSRDGAQPQHF

clone size: once
V gene: TRBV9
D gene: TRBD1
J gene: TRBJ1-5
CDR3 length: 14
CDR3 DNA: TGTGCCAGCAGCGGAGGGGGCGGAGGTCAGCCCCAGCATTTT
CDR3 protein: CASSGGGGGQPQHF

clone size: once
V gene: TRBV4-1
D gene: TRBD1
J gene: TRBJ2-7
CDR3 length: 15
CDR3 DNA: TGCGCCAGCAGCCAAGATCGGGACAGACCCTACGAGCAGTACTTC
CDR3 protein: CASSQDRDRPYEQYF

clone size: NA
V gene: TRBV6-5
D gene: TRBD1
J gene: TRBJ1-2
CDR3 length: 15
CDR3 DNA: TGTGCCAGCAGCGCCGGGACAGGTGGTAACTATGGCTACACCTTC
CDR3 protein: CASSAGTGGNYGYTF

clone size: few
V gene: TRBV19
D gene: NA
J gene: TRBJ1-2
CDR3 length: 12
CDR3 DNA: TGTGCCAGTCACCCTAACGGCTATGGCTACACCTTC
CDR3 protein: CASHPNGYGYTF

clone size: NA
V gene: TRBV5-1
D gene: NA
J gene: TRBJ1-1
CDR3 length: 12
CDR3 DNA: TGCGCCAGCAGCAACCGAGGGACTGAAGCTTTCTTT
CDR3 protein: CASSNRGTEAFF

clone size: NA
V gene: TRBV30
D gene: NA
J gene: TRBJ1-2
CDR3 length: 13
CDR3 DNA: TGTGCCTGGAGGGAAACAGGGACGCGAGGCTACACCTTC
CDR3 protein: CAWRETGTRGYTF

clone size: NA
V gene: TRBV5-6
D gene: NA
J gene: TRBJ1-2
CDR3 length: 13
CDR3 DNA: TGTGCCAGCAGTCTGGGAGAGGACAGAGCCGCCACCTTC
CDR3 protein: CASSLGEDRAATF

clone size: NA
V gene: TRBV15
D gene: NA
J gene: TRBJ2-7
CDR3 length: 13
CDR3 DNA: TGTGCCACCAGCAGAGATCAGGGGTTTGAGCAGTACTTC
CDR3 protein: CATSRDQGFEQYF

clone size: NA
V gene: TRBV7-6
D gene: TRBD1
J gene: TRBJ2-3
CDR3 length: 16
CDR3 DNA: TGTGCCAGCAGCCCATTAGGGGGACAGGGGTCAGATACGCAGTATTTT
CDR3 protein: CASSPLGGQGSDTQYF

clone size: NA
V gene: TRBV14
D gene: NA
J gene: TRBJ2-7
CDR3 length: 13
CDR3 DNA: TGTGCCAGCAGCCAATCTATGAGCGGCGAGCAGTACTTC
CDR3 protein: CASSQSMSGEQYF

clone size: few
V gene: TRBV6-6
D gene: TRBD1
J gene: TRBJ2-7
CDR3 length: 14
CDR3 DNA: TGTGCCAGCATGGAACAGGGGTCCGGCTACGAGCAGTACTTC
CDR3 protein: CASMEQGSGYEQYF

clone size: once
V gene: TRBV30
D gene: NA
J gene: TRBJ1-4
CDR3 length: 13
CDR3 DNA: TGTGCCTGGACGACAGGACCACCCGAAAAACTGTTTTTT
CDR3 protein: CAWTTGPPEKLFF

clone size: NA
V gene: TRBV19
D gene: NA
J gene: TRBJ1-1
CDR3 length: 11
CDR3 DNA: TGTGCCAGTAGTCGGGGCACTGAAGCTTTCTTT
CDR3 protein: CASSRGTEAFF

clone size: few
V gene: TRBV9
D gene: TRBD1
J gene: TRBJ1-1
CDR3 length: 15
CDR3 DNA: TGTGCCAGCAGTTCTGGACAGGGGGCGTTGACTGAAGCTTTCTTT
CDR3 protein: CASSSGQGALTEAFF

clone size: once
V gene: TRBV19
D gene: TRBD1
J gene: TRBJ2-2
CDR3 length: 15
CDR3 DNA: TGTGCCAGTAGGGACAGGAGAGCGAACACCGGGGAGCTGTTTTTT
CDR3 protein: CASRDRRANTGELFF

clone size: few
V gene: TRBV4-2
D gene: TRBD2
J gene: TRBJ2-3
CDR3 length: 16
CDR3 DNA: TGTGCCAGCAGCCAACAGCGGGGGGGCGGGGCAGATACGCAGTATTTT
CDR3 protein: CASSQQRGGGADTQYF

clone size: NA
V gene: TRBV6-1
D gene: NA
J gene: TRBJ2-5
CDR3 length: 14
CDR3 DNA: TGTGCCAGCAGTGAATCCCCCATCCAAGAGACCCAGTACTTC
CDR3 protein: CASSESPIQETQYF

clone size: NA
V gene: TRBV30
D gene: NA
J gene: TRBJ1-2
CDR3 length: 15
CDR3 DNA: TGTGCCTGCAAGTCCCCGGGAGGTGGAGGGGTGGGCTACACCTTC
CDR3 protein: CACKSPGGGGVGYTF